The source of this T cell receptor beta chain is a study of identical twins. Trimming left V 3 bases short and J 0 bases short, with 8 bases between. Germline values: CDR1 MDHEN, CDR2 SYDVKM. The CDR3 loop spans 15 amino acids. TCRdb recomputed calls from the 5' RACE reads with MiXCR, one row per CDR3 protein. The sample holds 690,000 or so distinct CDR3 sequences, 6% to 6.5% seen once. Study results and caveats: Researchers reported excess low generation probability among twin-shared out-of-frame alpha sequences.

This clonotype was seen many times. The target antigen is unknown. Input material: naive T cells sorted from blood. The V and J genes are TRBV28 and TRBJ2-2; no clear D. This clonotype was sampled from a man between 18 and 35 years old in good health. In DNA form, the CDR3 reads TGTGCCAGCAGTTTTGCAGGAGCGAACACCGGGGAGCTGTTTTTT. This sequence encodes CASSFAGANTGELFF.